This T cell receptor beta chain originates from a study of graft-versus-host responses after intestinal transplantation. Assay: immunoSEQ multiplex PCR; the TCRdb copy retains only in-frame clones and omits some. Of more than 70,000 clones detected, 85% to 95% appear once; the ten largest clones hold more than 0.35%. About this clone: Its cognate antigen is unknown.

Trimming shortened V by 1 base and J by 0 bases, and 12 bases separated the two germline ends. This CDR3 region has 17 residues. The V gene's germline CDR1 is LGHNA and CDR2 YSLEER. The receptor comes from a human donor who was the organ donor for an intestinal transplant. The chain uses TRBV4-3 and TRBJ2-2, with a possible D match to TRBD2 (6 bases). Source: unstimulated CD8+ T cells sorted from spleen or lymph node cells, taken before transplant. CDR3 amino acids: CASSQVGTGANTGELFF. CDR3 coding DNA: TGCGCCAGCAGCCAAGTTGGGACGGGGGCGAACACCGGGGAGCTGTTTTTT.